This paragraph covers one T cell receptor beta chain sequence. What it recognizes is unknown. The data originate from a study of pediatric ulcerative colitis. The diagnostic colonoscopy in ulcerative colitis patients preceded any immunosuppressive treatment. This table comes from immunoSEQ multiplex PCR, and its TCRdb copy is limited to in-frame clones, with some not included. The profile shows some 4,900 clones, nearly 90% of them singletons. Trimming shortened V by 5 bases and J by 6 bases, and 19 bases separated the two germline ends. This CDR3 has 16 amino acids. The germline V gene encodes CDR1 MNHEY and CDR2 SMNVEV (reference sequence). General study findings and limits: Acute severe colitis showed lower rectal diversity from clonal expansions.

This clonotype was obtained from a boy aged 5-17 years with mild ulcerative colitis. Sequenced sample: blood. The genes are TRBV27 and TRBJ1-4, with D possibly being TRBD1 (5 bases). As DNA, the CDR3 is TGTGCCAGCAGTCCCTACCCGGCAGGGAAAGATGAAAAACTGTTTTTT. This codes for CASSPYPAGKDEKLFF.